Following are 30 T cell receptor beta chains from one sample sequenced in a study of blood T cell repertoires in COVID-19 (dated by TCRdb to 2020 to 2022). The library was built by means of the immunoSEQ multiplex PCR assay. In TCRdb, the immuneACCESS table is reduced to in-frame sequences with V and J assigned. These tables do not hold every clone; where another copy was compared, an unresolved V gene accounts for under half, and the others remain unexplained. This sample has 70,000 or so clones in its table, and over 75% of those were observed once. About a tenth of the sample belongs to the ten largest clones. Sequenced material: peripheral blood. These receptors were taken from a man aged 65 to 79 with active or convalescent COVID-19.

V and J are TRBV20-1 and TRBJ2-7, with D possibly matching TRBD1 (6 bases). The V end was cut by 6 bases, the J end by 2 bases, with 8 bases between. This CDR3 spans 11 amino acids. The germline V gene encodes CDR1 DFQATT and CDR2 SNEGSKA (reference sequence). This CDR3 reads CSARQAYEQYF. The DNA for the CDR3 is TGCAGTGCAAGACAGGCCTACGAGCAGTACTTC.

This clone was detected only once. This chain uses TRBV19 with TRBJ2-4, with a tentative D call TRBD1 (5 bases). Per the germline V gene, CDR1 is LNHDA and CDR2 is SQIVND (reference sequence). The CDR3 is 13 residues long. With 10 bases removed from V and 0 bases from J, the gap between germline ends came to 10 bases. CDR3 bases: TGTGCCACCTCGACAGTAGCCAAAAACATTCAGTACTTC. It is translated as CATSTVAKNIQYF.

The CDR3, as DNA: TGTGCCAGCGACGTCGGGCAGGGGAGGAACACCGGGGAGCTGTTTTTT. Translated: CASDVGQGRNTGELFF. This rearrangement joins TRBV7-9 to TRBJ2-2; TRBD1 might be the D (6 bases). CDR3 length: 16 amino acids. The germline V gene encodes CDR1 SEHNR and CDR2 FQNEAQ (reference sequence). The V gene lost 8 bases and the J gene lost 1 base, with 17 bases spanning the gap.

The CDR3 bases are TGTGCCAGCAGCTTAGCGAATAGGCAGCGAGAGACCCAGTACTTC. Protein sequence: CASSLANRQRETQYF. The V gene is TRBV7-9, the J gene TRBJ2-5; D is uncertain. Trimming removed 0 bases from V and 4 bases from J, with 12 bases in between. Looked up from germline, CDR1 is SEHNR and CDR2 is FQNEAQ (reference sequence). This CDR3 is 15 amino acids long. The full variable domain, in which reference TRBV7-9 and TRBJ2-5 provide the parts outside the CDR3, is DTGVSQNPRHKITKRGQNVTFRCDPISEHNRLYWYRQTLGQGPEFLTYFQNEAQLEKSRLLSDRFSAERPKGSFSTLEIQRTEQGDSAMYLCASSLANRQRETQYFGPGTRLLVL.

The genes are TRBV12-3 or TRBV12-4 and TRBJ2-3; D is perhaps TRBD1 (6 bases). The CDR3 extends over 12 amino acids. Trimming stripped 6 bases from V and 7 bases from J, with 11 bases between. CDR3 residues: CASSYGQNTQYF. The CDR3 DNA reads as TGTGCCAGCAGCTACGGACAGAATACGCAGTATTTT.

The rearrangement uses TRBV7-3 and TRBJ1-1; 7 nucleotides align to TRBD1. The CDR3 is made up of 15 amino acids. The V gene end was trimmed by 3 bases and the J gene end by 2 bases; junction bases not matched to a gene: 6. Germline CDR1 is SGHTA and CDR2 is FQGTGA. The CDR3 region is CASSFSSGGNTEAFF. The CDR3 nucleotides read TGTGCCAGCAGCTTTAGTTCAGGGGGAAACACTGAAGCTTTCTTT.

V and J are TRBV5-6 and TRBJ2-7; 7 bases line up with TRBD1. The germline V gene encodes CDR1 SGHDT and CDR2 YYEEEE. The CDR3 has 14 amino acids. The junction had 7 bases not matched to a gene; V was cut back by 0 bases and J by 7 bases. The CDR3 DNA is TGTGCCAGCAGCTTGGGCAGGGGGTTAGGGGAGCAGTACTTC. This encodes CASSLGRGLGEQYF.

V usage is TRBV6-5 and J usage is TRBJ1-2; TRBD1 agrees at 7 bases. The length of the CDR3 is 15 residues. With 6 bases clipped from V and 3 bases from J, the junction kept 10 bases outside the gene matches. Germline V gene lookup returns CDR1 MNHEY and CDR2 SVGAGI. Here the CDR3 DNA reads TGTGCCAGCAGCCACCCTCACAGGGGACACTATGGCTACACCTTC. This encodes CASSHPHRGHYGYTF.

CDR3 amino acids: CASSMRGRAYEQYF. CDR3 DNA: TGTGCCAGTAGTATGAGGGGGAGGGCCTACGAGCAGTACTTC. This chain links TRBV19 with TRBJ2-7, with a tentative D call TRBD2 (7 bases). There are 14 residues in the CDR3. The V end was cut by 3 bases, the J end by 2 bases, with 11 bases between. Per the germline V gene, CDR1 is LNHDA and CDR2 is SQIVND (reference sequence). Full variable domain (outside the CDR3, taken from reference TRBV19 and TRBJ2-7): DGGITQSPKYLFRKEGQNVTLSCEQNLNHDAMYWYRQDPGQGLRLIYYSQIVNDFQKGDIAEGYSVSREKKESFPLTVTSAQKNPTAFYLCASSMRGRAYEQYFGPGTRLTVT.

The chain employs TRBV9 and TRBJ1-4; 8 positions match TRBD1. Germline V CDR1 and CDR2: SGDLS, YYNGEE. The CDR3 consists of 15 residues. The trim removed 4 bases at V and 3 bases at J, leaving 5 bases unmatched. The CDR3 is CASSLRTGSNEKLFF. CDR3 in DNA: TGTGCCAGCAGCCTTCGGACAGGGTCTAATGAAAAACTGTTTTTT.

The CDR3 loop is CASSIGGKFYGYTF. The CDR3 region has the DNA TGTGCCAGTAGTATAGGAGGGAAGTTTTATGGCTACACCTTC. This sequence joins TRBV19 and TRBJ1-2; D is undetermined. The CDR3 is made up of 14 amino acids. Germline V lookup: CDR1 LNHDA, CDR2 SQIVND (reference sequence). V was pared by 1 base and J by 5 bases, with 11 bases between.

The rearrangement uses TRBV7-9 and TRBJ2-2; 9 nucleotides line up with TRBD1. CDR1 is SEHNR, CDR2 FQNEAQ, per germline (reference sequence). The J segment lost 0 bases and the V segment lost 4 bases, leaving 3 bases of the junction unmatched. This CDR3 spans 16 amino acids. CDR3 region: CASSYGQGSNTGELFF. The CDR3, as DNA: TGTGCCAGCAGCTACGGACAGGGGTCGAACACCGGGGAGCTGTTTTTT. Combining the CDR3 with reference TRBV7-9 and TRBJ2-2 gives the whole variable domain DTGVSQNPRHKITKRGQNVTFRCDPISEHNRLYWYRQTLGQGPEFLTYFQNEAQLEKSRLLSDRFSAERPKGSFSTLEIQRTEQGDSAMYLCASSYGQGSNTGELFFGEGSRLTVL.

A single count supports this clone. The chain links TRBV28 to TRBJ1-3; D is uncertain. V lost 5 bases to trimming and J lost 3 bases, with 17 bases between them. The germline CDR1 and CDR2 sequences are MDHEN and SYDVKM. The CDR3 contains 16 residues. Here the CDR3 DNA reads TGTGCCAGCAGTACCCCCGGGTGGGGAGGTGGAAACACCATATATTTT. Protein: CASSTPGWGGGNTIYF.

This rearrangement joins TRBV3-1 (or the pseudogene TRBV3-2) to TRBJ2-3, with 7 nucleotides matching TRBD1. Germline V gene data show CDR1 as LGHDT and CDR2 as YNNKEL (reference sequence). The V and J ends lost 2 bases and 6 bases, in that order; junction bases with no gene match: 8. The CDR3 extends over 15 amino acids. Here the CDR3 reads CASSQTGTVGDTQYF. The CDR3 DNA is TGTGCCAGCAGCCAAACAGGGACAGTAGGGGATACGCAGTATTTT.

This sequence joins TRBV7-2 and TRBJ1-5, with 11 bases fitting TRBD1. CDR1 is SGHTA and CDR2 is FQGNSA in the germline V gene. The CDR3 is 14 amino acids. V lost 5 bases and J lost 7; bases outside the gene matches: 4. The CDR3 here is CASSRTGGDQPQHF. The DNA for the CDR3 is TGTGCCAGCAGCCGGACAGGGGGCGACCAGCCCCAGCATTTT.

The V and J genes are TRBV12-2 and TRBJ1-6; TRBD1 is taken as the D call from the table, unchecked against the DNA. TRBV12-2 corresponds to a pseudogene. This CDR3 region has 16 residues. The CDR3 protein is CASRHSRQVRGSPLHF. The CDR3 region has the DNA TGTGCAAGTCGCCACTCACGACAGGTTAGGGGTTCACCCCTCCACTTT.

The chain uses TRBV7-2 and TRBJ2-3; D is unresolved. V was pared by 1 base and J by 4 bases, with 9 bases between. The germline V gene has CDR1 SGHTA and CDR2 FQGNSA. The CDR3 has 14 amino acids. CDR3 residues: CASSLVQISDTQYF. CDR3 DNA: TGTGCCAGCAGCTTAGTCCAGATATCAGATACGCAGTATTTT.

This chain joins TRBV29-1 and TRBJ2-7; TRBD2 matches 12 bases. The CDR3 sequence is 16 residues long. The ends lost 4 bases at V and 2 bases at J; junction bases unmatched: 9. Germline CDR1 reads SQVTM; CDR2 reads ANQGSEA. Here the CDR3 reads CSVAGLAGGRAYEQYF. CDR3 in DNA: TGCAGCGTTGCTGGGCTAGCGGGAGGGAGGGCCTACGAGCAGTACTTC.

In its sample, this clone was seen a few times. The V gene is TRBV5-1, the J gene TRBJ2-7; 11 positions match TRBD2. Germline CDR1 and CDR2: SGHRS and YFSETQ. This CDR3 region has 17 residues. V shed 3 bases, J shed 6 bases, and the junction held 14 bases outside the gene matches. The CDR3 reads CASSYTRLTSGSSEQYF. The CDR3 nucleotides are TGCGCCAGCAGCTACACCAGGCTTACTAGCGGGAGCTCCGAGCAGTACTTC. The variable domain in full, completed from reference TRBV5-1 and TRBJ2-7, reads KAGVTQTPRYLIKTRGQQVTLSCSPISGHRSVSWYQQTPGQGLQFLFEYFSETQRNKGNFPGRFSGRQFSNSRSEMNVSTLELGDSALYLCASSYTRLTSGSSEQYFGPGTRLTVT.

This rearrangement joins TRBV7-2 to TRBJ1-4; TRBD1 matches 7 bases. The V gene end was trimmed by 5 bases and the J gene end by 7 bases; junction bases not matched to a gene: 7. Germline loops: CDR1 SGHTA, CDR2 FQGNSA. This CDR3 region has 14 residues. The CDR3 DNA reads TGTGCCAGCAGCGTCGGGACAGCACTTGAAAAACTGTTTTTT. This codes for CASSVGTALEKLFF.

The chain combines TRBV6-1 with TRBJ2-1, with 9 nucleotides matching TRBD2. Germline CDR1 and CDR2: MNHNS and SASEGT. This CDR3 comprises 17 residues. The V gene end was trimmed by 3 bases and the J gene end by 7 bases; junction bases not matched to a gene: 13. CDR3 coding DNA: TGTGCCAGCAGTGAGGGGGGTAGCGGGAGTACTGTTAATGAGCAGTTCTTC. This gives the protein CASSEGGSGSTVNEQFF.

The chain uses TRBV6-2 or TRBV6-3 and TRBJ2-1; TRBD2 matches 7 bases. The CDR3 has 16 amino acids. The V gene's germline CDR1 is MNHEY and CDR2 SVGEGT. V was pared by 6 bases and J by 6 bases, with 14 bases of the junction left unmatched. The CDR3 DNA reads TGTGCCAGCAGCCCCATCGGCGGGAGAGGTCCCAATGAGCAGTTCTTC. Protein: CASSPIGGRGPNEQFF.

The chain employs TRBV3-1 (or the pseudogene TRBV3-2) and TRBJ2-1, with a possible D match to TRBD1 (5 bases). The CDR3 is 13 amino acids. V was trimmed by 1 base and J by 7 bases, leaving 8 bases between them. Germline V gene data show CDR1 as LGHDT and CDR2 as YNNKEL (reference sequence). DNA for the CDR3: TGTGCCAGCAGCCAAGTCCAGGGAAATGAGCAGTTCTTC. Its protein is CASSQVQGNEQFF.

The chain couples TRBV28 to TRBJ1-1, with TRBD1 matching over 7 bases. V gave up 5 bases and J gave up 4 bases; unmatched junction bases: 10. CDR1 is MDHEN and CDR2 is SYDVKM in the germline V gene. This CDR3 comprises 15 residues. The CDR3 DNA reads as TGTGCCAGCAGTAAGGCAGGGGGATATATCACTGAAGCTTTCTTT. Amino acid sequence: CASSKAGGYITEAFF.

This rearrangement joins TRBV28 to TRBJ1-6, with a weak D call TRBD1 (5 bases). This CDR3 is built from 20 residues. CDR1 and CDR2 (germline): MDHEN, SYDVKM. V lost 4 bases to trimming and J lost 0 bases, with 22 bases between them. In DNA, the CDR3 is TGTGCCAGCAGTTCATTCGAACTTAGACAGCGAAGCTCCTATAATTCACCCCTCCACTTT. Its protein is CASSSFELRQRSSYNSPLHF.

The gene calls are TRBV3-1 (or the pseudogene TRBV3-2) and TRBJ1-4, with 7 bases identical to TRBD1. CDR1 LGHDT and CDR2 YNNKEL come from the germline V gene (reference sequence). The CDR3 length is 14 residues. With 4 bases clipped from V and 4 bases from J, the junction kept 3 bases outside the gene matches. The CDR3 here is CASSLTGINEKLFF. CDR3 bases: TGTGCCAGCAGCCTGACAGGGATTAATGAAAAACTGTTTTTT.

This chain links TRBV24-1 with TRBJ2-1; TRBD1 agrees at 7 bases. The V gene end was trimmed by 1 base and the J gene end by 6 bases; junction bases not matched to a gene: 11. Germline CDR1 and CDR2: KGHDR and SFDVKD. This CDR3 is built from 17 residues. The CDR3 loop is CATSDFEGGETRNEQFF. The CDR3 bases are TGTGCCACCAGTGATTTTGAAGGGGGCGAAACCCGCAATGAGCAGTTCTTC.

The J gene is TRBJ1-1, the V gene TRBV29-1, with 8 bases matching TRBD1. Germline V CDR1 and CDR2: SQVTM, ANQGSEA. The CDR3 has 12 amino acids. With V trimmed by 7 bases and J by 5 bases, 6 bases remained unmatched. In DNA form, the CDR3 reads TGCAGCGGGAGGGACAGGTGGACTGAAGCTTTCTTT. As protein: CSGRDRWTEAFF. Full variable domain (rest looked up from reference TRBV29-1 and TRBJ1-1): SAVISQKPSRDICQRGTSLTIQCQVDSQVTMMFWYRQQPGQSLTLIATANQGSEATYESGFVIDKFPISRPNLTFSTLTVSNMSPEDSSIYLCSGRDRWTEAFFGQGTRLTVV.

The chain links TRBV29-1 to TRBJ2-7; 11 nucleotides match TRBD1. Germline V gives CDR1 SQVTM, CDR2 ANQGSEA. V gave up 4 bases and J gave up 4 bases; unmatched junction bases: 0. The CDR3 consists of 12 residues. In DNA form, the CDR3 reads TGCAGCGTTGGGGACAGGGGGTACGAGCAGTACTTC. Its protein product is CSVGDRGYEQYF.

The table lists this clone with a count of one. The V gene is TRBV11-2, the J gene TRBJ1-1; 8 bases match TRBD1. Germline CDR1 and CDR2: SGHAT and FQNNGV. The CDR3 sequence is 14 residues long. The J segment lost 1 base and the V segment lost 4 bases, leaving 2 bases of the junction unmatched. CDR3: CASSWGTGNTEAFF. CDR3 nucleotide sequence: TGTGCCAGCAGCTGGGGGACAGGGAACACTGAAGCTTTCTTT.